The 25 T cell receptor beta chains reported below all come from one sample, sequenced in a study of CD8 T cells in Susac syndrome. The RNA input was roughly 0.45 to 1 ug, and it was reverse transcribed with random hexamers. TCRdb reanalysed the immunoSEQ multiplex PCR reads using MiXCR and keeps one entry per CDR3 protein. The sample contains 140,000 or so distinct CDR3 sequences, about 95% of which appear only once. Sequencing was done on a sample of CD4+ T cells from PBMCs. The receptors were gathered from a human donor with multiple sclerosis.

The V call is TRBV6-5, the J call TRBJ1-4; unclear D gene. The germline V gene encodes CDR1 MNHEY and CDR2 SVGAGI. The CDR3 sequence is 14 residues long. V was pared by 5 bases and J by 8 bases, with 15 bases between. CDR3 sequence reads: CASSRGSKAEKLFF. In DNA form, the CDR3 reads TGTGCCAGCAGTCGAGGATCTAAAGCCGAAAAACTGTTTTTT.

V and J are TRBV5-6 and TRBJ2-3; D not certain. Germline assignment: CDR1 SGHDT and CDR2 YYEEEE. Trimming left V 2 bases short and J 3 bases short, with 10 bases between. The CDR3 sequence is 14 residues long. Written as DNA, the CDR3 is TGTGCCAGCAGCTTCCCTGGACGAACAGATACGCAGTATTTT. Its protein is CASSFPGRTDTQYF.

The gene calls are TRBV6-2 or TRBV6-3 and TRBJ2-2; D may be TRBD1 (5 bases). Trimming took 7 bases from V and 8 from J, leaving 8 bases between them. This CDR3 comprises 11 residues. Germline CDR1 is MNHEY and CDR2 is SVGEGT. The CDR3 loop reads CASNQGGELFF. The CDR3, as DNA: TGTGCCAGCAACCAGGGAGGGGAGCTGTTTTTT.

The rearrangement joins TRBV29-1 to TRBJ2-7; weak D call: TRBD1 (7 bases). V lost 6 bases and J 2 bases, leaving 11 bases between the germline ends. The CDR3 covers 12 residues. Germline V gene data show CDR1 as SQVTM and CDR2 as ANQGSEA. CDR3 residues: CSVGGQPYEQYF. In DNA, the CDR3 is TGCAGCGTGGGGGGACAGCCCTACGAGCAGTACTTC.

The chain's CDR3 is CAWSVGEGETQYF. CDR3 nucleotides: TGTGCCTGGAGTGTGGGGGAGGGGGAGACCCAGTACTTC. This chain links TRBV30 with TRBJ2-5; 7 bases agree with TRBD2. Germline-derived CDR1 and CDR2 are GTSNPN and SVGIG (reference sequence). V gave up 0 bases and J gave up 5 bases; unmatched junction bases: 3. The CDR3 consists of 13 residues. Full variable domain (missing parts from reference TRBV30 and TRBJ2-5): SQTIHQWPATLVQPVGSPLSLECTVEGTSNPNLYWYRQAAGRGLQLLFYSVGIGQISSEVPQNLSASRPQDRQFILSSKKLLLSDSGFYLCAWSVGEGETQYFGPGTRLLVL.

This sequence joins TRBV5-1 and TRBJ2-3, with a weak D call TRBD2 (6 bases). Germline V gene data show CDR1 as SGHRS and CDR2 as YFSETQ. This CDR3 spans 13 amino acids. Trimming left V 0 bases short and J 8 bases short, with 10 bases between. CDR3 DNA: TGCGCCAGCAGCTTGGAGGGAGCGGGTACGCAGTATTTT. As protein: CASSLEGAGTQYF.

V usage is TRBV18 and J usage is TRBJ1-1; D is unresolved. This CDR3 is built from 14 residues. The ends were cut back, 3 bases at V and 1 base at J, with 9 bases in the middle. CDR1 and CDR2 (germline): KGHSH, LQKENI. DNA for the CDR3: TGTGCCAGCTCACCTGAGCTGGGGAACACTGAAGCTTTCTTT. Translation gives CASSPELGNTEAFF.

CDR3 nucleotides: TGTGCCTCCTCGGGACAGGGAGGTTCACCCCTCCACTTT. This encodes CASSGQGGSPLHF. The gene calls are TRBV30 and TRBJ1-6; 9 positions match TRBD1. Unmatched junction bases numbered 7, after V lost 7 bases and J lost 9 bases. Per the germline V gene, CDR1 is GTSNPN and CDR2 is SVGIG (reference sequence). The CDR3 has 13 residues.

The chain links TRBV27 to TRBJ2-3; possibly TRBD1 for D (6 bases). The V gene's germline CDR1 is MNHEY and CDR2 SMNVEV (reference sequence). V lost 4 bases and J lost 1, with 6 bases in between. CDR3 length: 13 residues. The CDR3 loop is CASSWTGTDTQYF. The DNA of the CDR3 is TGTGCCAGCAGTTGGACAGGCACAGATACGCAGTATTTT.

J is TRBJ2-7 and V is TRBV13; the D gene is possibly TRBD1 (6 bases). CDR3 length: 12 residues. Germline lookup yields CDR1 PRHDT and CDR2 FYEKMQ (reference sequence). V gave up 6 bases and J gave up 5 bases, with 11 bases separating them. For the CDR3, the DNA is TGTGCCAGCAGAAGCGCAGGGGACGAGCAGTACTTC. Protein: CASRSAGDEQYF.

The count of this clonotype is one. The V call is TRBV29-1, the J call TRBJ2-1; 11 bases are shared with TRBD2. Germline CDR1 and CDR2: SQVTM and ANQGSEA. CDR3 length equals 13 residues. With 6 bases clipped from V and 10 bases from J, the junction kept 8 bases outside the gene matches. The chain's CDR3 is CSVDRLAGLEQFF. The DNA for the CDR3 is TGCAGCGTCGATAGACTAGCGGGACTCGAGCAGTTCTTC.

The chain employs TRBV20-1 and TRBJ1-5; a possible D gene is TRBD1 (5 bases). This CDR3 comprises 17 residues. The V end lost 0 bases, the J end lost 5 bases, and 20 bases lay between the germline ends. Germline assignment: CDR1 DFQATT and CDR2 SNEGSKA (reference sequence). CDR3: CSARDGERGVKDQPQHF. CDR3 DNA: TGCAGTGCTAGAGATGGGGAGAGAGGGGTGAAGGATCAGCCCCAGCATTTT.

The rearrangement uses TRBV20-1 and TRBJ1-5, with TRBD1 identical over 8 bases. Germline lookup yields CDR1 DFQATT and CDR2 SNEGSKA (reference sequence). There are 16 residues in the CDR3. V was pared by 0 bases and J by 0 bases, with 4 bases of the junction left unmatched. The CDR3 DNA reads TGCAGTGCTAGAGAACAGGGGGGTCTTAGCAATCAGCCCCAGCATTTT. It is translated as CSAREQGGLSNQPQHF.

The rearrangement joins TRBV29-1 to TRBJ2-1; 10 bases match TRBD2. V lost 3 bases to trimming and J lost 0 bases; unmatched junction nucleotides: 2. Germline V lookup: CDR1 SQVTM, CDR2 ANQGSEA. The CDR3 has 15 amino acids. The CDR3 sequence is CSVDSGRASYNEQFF. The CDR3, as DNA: TGCAGCGTTGACAGCGGGAGGGCCTCCTACAATGAGCAGTTCTTC.

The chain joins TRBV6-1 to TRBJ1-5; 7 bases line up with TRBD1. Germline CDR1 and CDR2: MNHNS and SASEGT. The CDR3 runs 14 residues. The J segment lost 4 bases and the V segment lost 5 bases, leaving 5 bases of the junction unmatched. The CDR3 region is CASSNLQGNQPQHF. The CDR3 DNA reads TGTGCCAGCAGTAACCTACAGGGGAATCAGCCCCAGCATTTT.

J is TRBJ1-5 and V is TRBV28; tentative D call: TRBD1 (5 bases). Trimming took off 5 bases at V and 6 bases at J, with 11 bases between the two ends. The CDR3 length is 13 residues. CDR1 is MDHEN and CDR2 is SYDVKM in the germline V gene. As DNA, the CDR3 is TGTGCCAGCAGTGGACCGGGGGTTCAGCCCCAGCATTTT. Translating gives CASSGPGVQPQHF. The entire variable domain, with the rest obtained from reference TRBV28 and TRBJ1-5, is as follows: DVKVTQSSRYLVKRTGEKVFLECVQDMDHENMFWYRQDPGLGLRLIYFSYDVKMKEKGDIPEGYSVSREKKERFSLILESASTNQTSMYLCASSGPGVQPQHFGDGTRLSIL.

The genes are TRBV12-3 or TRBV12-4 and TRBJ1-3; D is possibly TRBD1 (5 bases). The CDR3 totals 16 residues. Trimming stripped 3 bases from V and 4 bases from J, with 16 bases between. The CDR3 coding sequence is TGTGCCAGCAGTTTGCGGGACGGCGTGGCGGGAAACACCATATATTTT. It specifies CASSLRDGVAGNTIYF.

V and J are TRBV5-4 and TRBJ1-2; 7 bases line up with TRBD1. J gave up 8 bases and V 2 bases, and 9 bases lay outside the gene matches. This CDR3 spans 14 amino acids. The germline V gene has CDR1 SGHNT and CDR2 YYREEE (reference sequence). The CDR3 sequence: CASSFPDRVYGYTF. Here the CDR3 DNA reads TGTGCCAGCAGCTTTCCCGACAGGGTGTACGGCTACACCTTC.

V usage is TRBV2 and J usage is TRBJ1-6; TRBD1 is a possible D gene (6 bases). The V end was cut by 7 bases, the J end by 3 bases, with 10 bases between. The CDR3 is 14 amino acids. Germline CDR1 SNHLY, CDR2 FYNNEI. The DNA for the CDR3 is TGTGCCAGCAAGCGGACAGACTATAATTCACCCCTCCACTTT. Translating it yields CASKRTDYNSPLHF.

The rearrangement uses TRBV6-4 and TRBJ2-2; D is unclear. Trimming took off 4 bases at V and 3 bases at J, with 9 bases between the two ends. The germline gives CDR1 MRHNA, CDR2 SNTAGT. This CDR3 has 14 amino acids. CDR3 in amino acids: CASSVSRDTGELFF. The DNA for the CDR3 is TGTGCCAGCAGTGTGTCTCGAGACACCGGGGAGCTGTTTTTT.

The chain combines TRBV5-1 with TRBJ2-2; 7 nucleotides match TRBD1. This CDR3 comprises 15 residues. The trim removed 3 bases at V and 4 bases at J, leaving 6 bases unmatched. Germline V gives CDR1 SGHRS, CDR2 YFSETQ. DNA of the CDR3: TGCGCCAGCAGCTCAGCGACAGGGACCACCGGGGAGCTGTTTTTT. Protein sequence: CASSSATGTTGELFF.

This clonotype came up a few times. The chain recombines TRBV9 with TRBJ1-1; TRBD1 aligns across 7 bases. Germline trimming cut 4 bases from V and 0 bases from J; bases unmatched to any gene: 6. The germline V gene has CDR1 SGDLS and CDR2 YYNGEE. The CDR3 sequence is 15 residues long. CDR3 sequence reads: CASSPRQGMNTEAFF. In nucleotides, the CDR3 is TGTGCCAGCAGCCCCCGACAGGGAATGAACACTGAAGCTTTCTTT. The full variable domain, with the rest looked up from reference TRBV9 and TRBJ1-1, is DSGVTQTPKHLITATGQRVTLRCSPRSGDLSVYWYQQSLDQGLQFLIQYYNGEERAKGNILERFSAQQFPDLHSELNLSSLELGDSALYFCASSPRQGMNTEAFFGQGTRLTVV.

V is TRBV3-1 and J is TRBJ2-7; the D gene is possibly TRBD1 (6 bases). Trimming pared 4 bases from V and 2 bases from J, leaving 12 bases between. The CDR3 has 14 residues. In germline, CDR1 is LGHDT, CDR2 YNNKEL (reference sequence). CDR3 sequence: CASSRTVGTYEQYF. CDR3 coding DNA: TGTGCCAGCAGCCGGACAGTAGGGACCTACGAGCAGTACTTC.

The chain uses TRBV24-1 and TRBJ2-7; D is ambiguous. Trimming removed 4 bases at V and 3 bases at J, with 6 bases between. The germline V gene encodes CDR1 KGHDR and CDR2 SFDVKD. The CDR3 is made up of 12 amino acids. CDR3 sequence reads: CATSDRFYEQYF. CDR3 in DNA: TGTGCCACCAGTGACAGGTTCTACGAGCAGTACTTC.

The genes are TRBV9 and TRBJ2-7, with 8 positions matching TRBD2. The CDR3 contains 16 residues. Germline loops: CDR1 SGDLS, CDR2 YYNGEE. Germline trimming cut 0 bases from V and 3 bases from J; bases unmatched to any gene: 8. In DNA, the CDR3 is TGTGCCAGCAGCGTAGGAGACATCACTAGCGGCTACGAGCAGTACTTC. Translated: CASSVGDITSGYEQYF.